These 15 T cell receptor beta chains share one sample of origin, sequenced in a study of blood T cell repertoires in COVID-19. Repertoires were generated with immunoSEQ multiplex PCR, while TCRdb's copy carries only in-frame clones and drops some. The sample shows about 87,000 clones, around 84% of them seen only once. Sequencing was carried out using peripheral blood. Receptor source: a man aged 40-55 years with acute or convalescent COVID-19.

This clone was detected only a few times. The gene calls are TRBV10-2 and TRBJ1-2; D might be TRBD1 (5 bases). Germline CDR1 WSHSY, CDR2 SAAADI. CDR3 size: 13 residues. V was clipped by 3 bases and J by 4 bases, with 9 bases between them. CDR3 in amino acids: CASSEGRAYGYTF. The CDR3 DNA sequence: TGCGCCAGCAGTGAAGGCAGGGCCTATGGCTACACCTTC.

The chain has TRBV4-3 and TRBJ1-4; tentative D call: TRBD1 (5 bases). Germline V gives CDR1 LGHNA, CDR2 YSLEER. V was trimmed by 0 bases and J by 0 bases, leaving 8 bases between them. The CDR3 contains 16 residues. The CDR3, as DNA: TGCGCCAGCAGCCAAGAGACAGCTGCAACTAATGAAAAACTGTTTTTT. Residues: CASSQETAATNEKLFF.

The genes are TRBV5-1 and TRBJ1-1; D may be TRBD1 (5 bases). This CDR3 is built from 14 residues. V was shortened by 6 bases and J by 0 bases, with 12 bases between the two germline ends. The germline gives CDR1 SGHRS, CDR2 YFSETQ. DNA of the CDR3: TGCGCCAGCAATTTGGACACACTGAACACTGAAGCTTTCTTT. Its protein is CASNLDTLNTEAFF.

The CDR3 region is CASSPLSRENTIYF. CDR3 nucleotide sequence: TGTGCCAGCAGCCCTTTGAGCAGGGAAAACACCATATATTTT. The rearrangement uses TRBV14 and TRBJ1-3, with D perhaps matching TRBD1 (5 bases). The CDR3 consists of 14 residues. Trimming left V 4 bases short and J 6 bases short, with 13 bases between. Looked up from germline, CDR1 is SGHDN and CDR2 is FVKESK.

The chain links TRBV5-4 to TRBJ2-3; 9 bases map to TRBD1. The V and J ends lost 4 bases and 5 bases, in that order; junction bases with no gene match: 11. The CDR3 runs 16 residues. Germline values: CDR1 SGHNT, CDR2 YYREEE (reference sequence). CDR3 sequence (DNA): TGTGCCAGCAGCCGGGACCCGGGACAGGGACTAGATACGCAGTATTTT. Amino acids: CASSRDPGQGLDTQYF.

This clone was picked up one time. The rearrangement joins TRBV19 to TRBJ1-5; TRBD1 matches 11 bases. CDR1 and CDR2 from the germline V gene are LNHDA and SQIVND (reference sequence). The CDR3 covers 15 residues. V was clipped by 5 bases and J by 6 bases; unmatched bases: 6. The CDR3 nucleotides read TGTGCCAGTAGTGTTTCCGGGACAGGGGGTCAGCCCCAGCATTTT. Its protein product is CASSVSGTGGQPQHF.

This sequence joins TRBV11-2 and TRBJ1-4; a weak D match, TRBD1 (6 bases). Germline loops: CDR1 SGHAT, CDR2 FQNNGV. CDR3 length equals 14 residues. V was pared by 2 bases and J by 7 bases, with 11 bases between. The CDR3 here is CASSLRGAGEKLFF. The CDR3 nucleotides are TGTGCCAGCAGCTTACGGGGGGCAGGTGAAAAACTGTTTTTT.

The CDR3 loop is CASSMVAFSYEQYF. CDR3 in DNA: TGTGCCAGTAGTATGGTGGCCTTCTCCTACGAGCAGTACTTC. The chain combines TRBV19 with TRBJ2-7, with D uncertain. V was cut by 3 bases and J by 0 bases, with 9 bases left in between. Germline CDR1 LNHDA, CDR2 SQIVND (reference sequence). The CDR3 extends over 14 amino acids.

V and J are TRBV11-2 and TRBJ2-1; tentatively, D is TRBD1 (5 bases). The CDR3 runs 16 residues. The V gene lost 3 bases and the J gene lost 4 bases, with 16 bases spanning the gap. In germline, CDR1 is SGHAT, CDR2 FQNNGV. This CDR3 reads CASSFQGPTFYNEQFF. DNA of the CDR3: TGTGCCAGCAGCTTCCAGGGCCCAACGTTTTACAATGAGCAGTTCTTC.

The chain has TRBV19 and TRBJ1-5, with a weak D call TRBD1 (5 bases). V gave up 7 bases and J gave up 4 bases, with 11 bases separating them. CDR1 LNHDA and CDR2 SQIVND come from the germline V gene (reference sequence). This CDR3 is 13 amino acids long. The CDR3 here is CASTRDLNQPQHF. The DNA for the CDR3 is TGTGCCAGTACGAGGGACTTAAATCAGCCCCAGCATTTT.

This chain uses TRBV29-1 with TRBJ1-2; D not resolved. Germline values: CDR1 SQVTM, CDR2 ANQGSEA. The ends were cut back, 3 bases at V and 3 bases at J, with 8 bases in the middle. The CDR3 spans 12 residues. CDR3 nucleotides: TGCAGCGTTGAGTGGCAGTACTATGGCTACACCTTC. The encoded protein is CSVEWQYYGYTF.

The chain is built from TRBV5-1 and TRBJ2-5, with a weak D call TRBD1 (5 bases). The CDR3 covers 14 residues. The germline CDR1 and CDR2 sequences are SGHRS and YFSETQ. V was pared by 4 bases and J by 0 bases, with 10 bases between. The chain's CDR3 is CASSTGHNQETQYF. The CDR3 nucleotides read TGCGCCAGCAGCACCGGACACAACCAAGAGACCCAGTACTTC. Full variable domain (outside the CDR3, taken from reference TRBV5-1 and TRBJ2-5): KAGVTQTPRYLIKTRGQQVTLSCSPISGHRSVSWYQQTPGQGLQFLFEYFSETQRNKGNFPGRFSGRQFSNSRSEMNVSTLELGDSALYLCASSTGHNQETQYFGPGTRLLVL.

V and J are TRBV3-1 (or the pseudogene TRBV3-2) and TRBJ2-1; D not resolved. The V and J ends lost 1 base and 6 bases respectively, with 4 bases between them. Germline V CDR1 and CDR2: LGHDT, YNNKEL (reference sequence). CDR3 length: 12 residues. DNA for the CDR3: TGTGCCAGCAGCCAAGGAGTCAATGAGCAGTTCTTC. Encoded protein: CASSQGVNEQFF.

This sequence joins TRBV12-3 or TRBV12-4 and TRBJ1-1, with TRBD1 matching over 9 bases. J lost 10 bases, V lost 6 bases, and 9 bases had no gene match. The length of the CDR3 is 13 residues. The DNA of the CDR3 is TGTGCCAGCAGCCCGGGACAGGGTTCTTCAGCTTTCTTT. This encodes CASSPGQGSSAFF.

The gene calls are TRBV19 and TRBJ2-2, with D tentatively TRBD1 (5 bases). V was cut by 7 bases and J by 3 bases, with 12 bases left in between. Germline-derived CDR1 and CDR2 are LNHDA and SQIVND (reference sequence). This CDR3 has 14 residues. The CDR3 nucleotides are TGTGCCAGTACCCTAGACAGCGACACCGGGGAGCTGTTTTTT. Amino acids: CASTLDSDTGELFF.